A selection of T cell receptor beta chains follows, all from one sample in a study of T cell repertoires in cytomegalovirus infection. Their antigens remain unidentified. TCRdb passed the reads through MiXCR, listing each CDR3 protein once. The profile shows about 890,000 distinct CDR3 sequences, about a third of them singletons. The source was cultured CD8+ T cells from PBMCs, collected from culture after CMV antigen stimulation. Receptor source: a human donor in good health (CMV status not recorded). Some clones in this sample may be carry-over from other donors' samples. CDR3s include the opening cysteine and the closing phenylalanine or tryptophan. The order of the fields is V gene, D gene, clone size, J gene, CDR3 protein, CDR3 DNA. D genes are given only for firm matches. Size values are once, few and many counts, or a class for expanded clones, and some rows have none.

>TRBV4-1|-|-|TRBJ2-1
CASSQAPGDSKQFF
TGCGCCAGCAGCCAAGCGCCGGGTGATTCAAAGCAGTTCTTC
>TRBV29-1|-|few|TRBJ1-2
CSVARHYGYTF
TGCAGCGTTGCGAGGCACTATGGCTACACCTTC
>TRBV7-6|-|-|TRBJ2-2
CASSPQVGTTNTGELFF
TGTGCCAGCAGCCCACAGGTCGGGACCACGAACACCGGGGAGCTGTTTTTT
>TRBV19|TRBD1|-|TRBJ2-2
CASKTGGNTGELFF
TGTGCCAGTAAGACAGGGGGAAACACCGGGGAGCTGTTTTTT
>TRBV7-6|TRBD1|-|TRBJ2-7
CASSYGQALISYEQYF
TGTGCCAGCAGCTATGGACAGGCCCTAATCTCCTACGAGCAGTACTTC
>TRBV27|-|-|TRBJ2-3
CASSTSGFTDTQYF
TGTGCCAGCAGTACATCGGGGTTCACAGATACGCAGTATTTT
>TRBV6-5|-|many|TRBJ2-7
CASSYTQTNGFYEQYF
TGTGCCAGCAGTTACACCCAGACGAACGGTTTTTACGAGCAGTACTTC
>TRBV27|-|-|TRBJ2-1
CATTITTGSYNEQFF
TGTGCCACCACAATCACGACAGGCTCCTACAATGAGCAGTTCTTC
>TRBV15|TRBD1|-|TRBJ2-3
CATSRFGGQGATDTQYF
TGTGCCACCAGCAGATTTGGAGGACAGGGGGCAACAGATACGCAGTATTTT
>TRBV7-9|TRBD1|-|TRBJ1-6
CASSWDRDYNSPLHF
TGTGCCAGCAGCTGGGACAGGGACTATAATTCACCCCTCCACTTT
>TRBV25-1|-|-|TRBJ2-7
CASSDPGASGEQYF
TGTGCCAGCAGTGACCCCGGGGCCAGCGGTGAGCAGTACTTC
>TRBV6-5|TRBD1|few|TRBJ2-1
CASSLTGSNEQFF
TGTGCCAGCAGTTTGACAGGGTCCAATGAGCAGTTCTTC
>TRBV7-6|TRBD1|-|TRBJ2-7
CASSWGTVHEQYF
TGTGCTAGCAGCTGGGGGACAGTTCACGAGCAGTACTTC
>TRBV6-5|-|-|TRBJ1-1
CASSYALESNTEAFF
TGTGCCAGCAGTTACGCGCTGGAAAGTAACACTGAAGCTTTCTTT
>TRBV7-9|-|many|TRBJ2-2
CASSSQRALNTGELFF
TGTGCCAGCAGCTCCCAGCGAGCCCTGAACACCGGGGAGCTGTTTTTT
>TRBV5-1|-|-|TRBJ1-1
CASSWGRGTEAFF
TGCGCCAGCAGCTGGGGCCGGGGCACTGAAGCTTTCTTT
>TRBV7-6|-|-|TRBJ1-5
CASSVTENQPQHF
TGTGCCAGCAGCGTTACAGAAAATCAGCCCCAGCATTTT
>TRBV7-2|-|many|TRBJ1-1
CASSLRHTKGTEAFF
TGTGCCAGCAGCTTGAGACACACCAAGGGCACTGAAGCTTTCTTT
>TRBV19|TRBD1|-|TRBJ1-2
CASSIGPGGGYTF
TGTGCCAGTAGTATAGGCCCAGGGGGAGGCTACACCTTC
>TRBV6-1|TRBD2|once|TRBJ2-1
CASRPLLAGGPGNEQFF
TGTGCCAGCAGACCCTTACTAGCGGGGGGGCCGGGCAATGAGCAGTTCTTC
>TRBV15|TRBD1|-|TRBJ1-4
CATSASRGPFEKLFF
TGTGCCACCAGCGCATCCAGGGGGCCCTTTGAAAAACTGTTTTTT
>TRBV2|TRBD2|-|TRBJ2-4
CASSEHGSGGTKNIQYF
TGTGCCAGCAGTGAACATGGTAGCGGGGGCACCAAAAACATTCAGTACTTC
>TRBV6-6|-|-|TRBJ1-5
CASSYSLPRPEPPQHF
TGTGCCAGCAGTTACTCACTACCCAGACCTGAGCCGCCCCAGCATTTT
>TRBV27|-|many|TRBJ2-6
CASSTPGLGSSGANVLTF
TGTGCCAGCAGTACCCCGGGACTGGGGAGCTCTGGGGCCAACGTCCTGACTTTC
>TRBV7-6|-|many|TRBJ2-5
CASRLSGNEGETQYF
TGTGCCAGCCGCTTATCTGGGAATGAGGGGGAGACCCAGTACTTC
>TRBV4-1|TRBD2|once|TRBJ2-3
CASSPVAGGTVTQYF
TGCGCCAGCAGCCCAGTAGCGGGGGGGACAGTTACGCAGTATTTT
>TRBV7-9|TRBD1|many|TRBJ1-4
CASSPRDRGVVANEKLFF
TGTGCCAGCAGCCCCAGGGACAGGGGAGTGGTGGCTAATGAAAAACTGTTTTTT
>TRBV5-8|-|few|TRBJ1-1
CAWDPGQTNTEAFF
TGTGCCTGGGACCCCGGACAGACGAACACTGAAGCTTTCTTT
>TRBV20-1|TRBD1|-|TRBJ1-5
CSARVQGGNSNQPQHF
TGCAGTGCTAGAGTCCAGGGGGGGAATAGCAATCAGCCCCAGCATTTT
>TRBV12-3/TRBV12-4|-|-|TRBJ1-2
CASSAGEVANYGYTF
TGTGCCAGCAGTGCAGGGGAGGTAGCTAACTATGGCTACACCTTC
>TRBV7-2|TRBD2|many|TRBJ2-3
CASSSGTSGGRGDTQYF
TGTGCCAGCAGCTCGGGGACTAGCGGGGGCCGCGGAGATACGCAGTATTTT
>TRBV2|-|-|TRBJ1-5
CASSDRAQPQHF
TGTGCCAGCAGTGACAGGGCTCAGCCCCAGCATTTT
>TRBV24-1|TRBD2|many|TRBJ2-2
CATSTSGGASGTGELFF
TGTGCCACCAGTACTAGCGGGGGGGCCAGTGGCACCGGGGAGCTGTTTTTT
>TRBV12-3/TRBV12-4|-|many|TRBJ2-3
CASSPDRRGAHTQYF
TGTGCCAGCAGTCCGGACCGACGAGGGGCCCATACGCAGTATTTT
>TRBV6-1|-|few|TRBJ2-7
CASSGKGFYEQYF
TGTGCCAGCAGTGGAAAAGGCTTCTACGAGCAGTACTTC
>TRBV13|TRBD1|-|TRBJ1-1
CASSLGRRGLDTEAFF
TGTGCCAGCAGCTTGGGCCGCAGGGGGCTCGACACTGAAGCTTTCTTT
>TRBV28|-|few|TRBJ1-6
CASSRSAVSPLHF
TGTGCCAGCAGCCGGTCGGCAGTCTCACCCCTCCACTTT
>TRBV7-2|TRBD2|many|TRBJ2-5
CASSFGTSSQETQYF
TGTGCCAGCAGCTTCGGGACTAGCAGCCAAGAGACCCAGTACTTC
>TRBV10-3|TRBD1|few|TRBJ1-4
CAIGDSFATNEKLFF
TGTGCCATCGGGGACAGTTTTGCAACTAATGAAAAACTGTTTTTT
>TRBV7-7|TRBD2|-|TRBJ2-1
CASSLGGGVDEQFF
TGTGCTAGCAGCTTAGGCGGGGGGGTTGATGAGCAGTTCTTC
>TRBV7-8|-|many|TRBJ2-6
CASIRGAGANVLTF
TGTGCCAGCATCCGAGGGGCTGGGGCCAACGTCCTGACTTTC
>TRBV7-2|-|many|TRBJ2-3
CASSFSVGGALTDTQYF
TGTGCCAGCAGCTTCAGTGTTGGGGGGGCCTTGACAGATACGCAGTATTTT
>TRBV19|TRBD1|-|TRBJ1-5
CATKRIRQGGQPQHF
TGTGCCACCAAAAGAATCCGACAGGGTGGACAGCCCCAGCATTTT
>TRBV7-6|TRBD1|many|TRBJ2-1
CASSFTSGQSYNEQFF
TGTGCCAGCAGCTTCACCTCGGGACAGTCCTACAATGAGCAGTTCTTC
>TRBV14|-|-|TRBJ2-2
CASTHNTGELFF
TGTGCCAGCACCCACAATACCGGGGAGCTGTTTTTT
>TRBV7-2|TRBD1|many|TRBJ2-1
CASSPETGSYNEQFF
TGTGCCAGCAGCCCAGAGACAGGGTCCTACAATGAGCAGTTCTTC
>TRBV12-3/TRBV12-4|-|many|TRBJ2-7
CASSLVGAGEQYF
TGTGCCAGCAGTTTGGTGGGGGCGGGCGAGCAGTACTTC
>TRBV7-8|TRBD1|-|TRBJ1-2
CASSLKQGPSLYGYTF
TGTGCCAGCAGCTTAAAACAGGGGCCCTCCCTCTATGGCTACACCTTC
>TRBV7-4|TRBD1|-|TRBJ2-7
CVSRDRYYEQYF
TGTGTCAGCCGGGACAGGTACTACGAGCAGTACTTC
>TRBV6-5|TRBD2|few|TRBJ2-1
CASSYIELAADEQFF
TGTGCCAGCAGTTACATAGAGCTAGCGGCGGATGAGCAGTTCTTC
>TRBV7-6|-|-|TRBJ2-2
CASSHGGYSGELFF
TGTGCCAGCAGCCACGGGGGATATTCCGGGGAGCTGTTTTTT
>TRBV12-3/TRBV12-4|TRBD1|many|TRBJ1-4
CASTDDRGPEKLFF
TGTGCCAGCACCGACGACAGGGGGCCCGAAAAACTGTTTTTT
>TRBV6-5|-|few|TRBJ1-3
CASSSRRIPPERGSGNTIYF
TGTGCCAGCAGCTCAAGGAGGATACCCCCGGAGCGCGGCTCTGGAAACACCATATATTTT
>TRBV7-6|-|-|TRBJ1-3
CASGTGAGNTIYF
TGTGCCAGCGGGACGGGAGCTGGAAACACCATATATTTT
>TRBV19|-|-|TRBJ2-2
CASRPGANTGELFF
TGTGCCAGTAGGCCCGGGGCGAACACCGGGGAGCTGTTTTTT
>TRBV3-1|-|-|TRBJ1-1
CASSPLRKKAEAFF
TGTGCCAGCAGCCCCCTCCGAAAAAAGGCGGAAGCTTTCTTT
>TRBV18|-|-|TRBJ2-1
CASSIPVPGDNEQFF
TGTGCCAGCTCCATCCCGGTACCCGGTGACAATGAGCAGTTCTTC
>TRBV7-7|-|few|TRBJ2-1
CASSSDRRGNNEQFF
TGTGCTAGCAGCTCCGACAGGAGGGGAAACAATGAGCAGTTCTTC
>TRBV6-5|-|-|TRBJ2-1
CASSYSNQGIVNNEQFF
TGTGCCAGCAGTTACTCGAATCAAGGGATTGTCAACAATGAGCAGTTCTTC
>TRBV7-2|-|many|TRBJ1-6
CASSRVIELISPLHF
TGTGCCAGCAGTAGAGTCATCGAACTAATTTCACCCCTCCACTTT